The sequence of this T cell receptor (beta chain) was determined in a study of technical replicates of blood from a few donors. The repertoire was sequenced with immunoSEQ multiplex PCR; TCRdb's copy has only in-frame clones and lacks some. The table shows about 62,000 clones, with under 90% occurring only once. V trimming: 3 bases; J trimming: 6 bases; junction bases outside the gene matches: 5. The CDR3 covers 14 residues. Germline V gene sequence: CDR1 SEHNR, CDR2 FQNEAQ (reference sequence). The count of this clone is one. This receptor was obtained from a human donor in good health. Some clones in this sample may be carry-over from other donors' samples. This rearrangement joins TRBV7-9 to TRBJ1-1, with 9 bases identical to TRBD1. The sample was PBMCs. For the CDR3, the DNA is TGTGCCAGCAGCTTTAGGACAGGGGTTTCTGAAGCTTTCTTT. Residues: CASSFRTGVSEAFF.